These 5 T cell receptor beta chains originate from one sample sequenced in a study of cytomegalovirus exposure and HLA in healthy donors. The PCR made use of 60 Vbeta and 13 Jbeta primers. Profiling relied on immunoSEQ multiplex PCR, and the TCRdb table lists in-frame clones only, not all of them. The repertoire consists of about 230,000 clones, with 70% to 85% occurring once and the leading ten covering around 0.57%. The sequencing sample was made of PBMCs. The receptor source for this set is a woman between 35 and 50 years old in good health and CMV-seronegative.

The chain has TRBV10-2 and TRBJ2-3, with TRBD2 identical over 8 bases. V lost 4 bases to trimming and J lost 5 bases; unmatched junction nucleotides: 8. The CDR3 has 15 residues. Germline CDR1 is WSHSY and CDR2 is SAAADI. In nucleotides, the CDR3 is TGCGCCAGCAGTGTTAGGGGACTAGTCGGAGATACGCAGTATTTT. Amino acid sequence: CASSVRGLVGDTQYF.

The chain employs TRBV27 and TRBJ1-5; 8 nucleotides line up with TRBD1. Germline V lookup: CDR1 MNHEY, CDR2 SMNVEV (reference sequence). Trimming cost V 5 bases and J 3 bases; bases outside gene matches: 9. This CDR3 spans 16 amino acids. CDR3 loop: CASSAGGRGSNQPQHF. As DNA, the CDR3 is TGTGCCAGCAGTGCAGGGGGCCGGGGGTCCAATCAGCCCCAGCATTTT.

As for this clone: At one of its ends the junction is not consistent with the germline gene, which may arise from a read error. The chain uses TRBV2 and TRBJ1-6, with 7 bases lining up with TRBD1. CDR1 and CDR2 (germline): SNHLY, FYNNEI. The CDR3 length is 15 residues. The CDR3 sequence: CAGSPETGDHSPLHF. The CDR3 bases are TGTGCCGGCAGCCCCGAAACAGGGGATCATTCACCCCTCCACTTT.

This chain uses TRBV5-1 with TRBJ1-1; D gene unclear. Per the germline V gene, CDR1 is SGHRS and CDR2 is YFSETQ. This CDR3 is built from 16 residues. Trimming shortened V by 0 bases and J by 0 bases, and 12 bases separated the two germline ends. CDR3 in amino acids: CASSLGRGGMNTEAFF. The CDR3 DNA is TGCGCCAGCAGCTTGGGGCGGGGAGGGATGAACACTGAAGCTTTCTTT. Looking up the rest from reference TRBV5-1 and TRBJ1-1 gives the full variable domain: KAGVTQTPRYLIKTRGQQVTLSCSPISGHRSVSWYQQTPGQGLQFLFEYFSETQRNKGNFPGRFSGRQFSNSRSEMNVSTLELGDSALYLCASSLGRGGMNTEAFFGQGTRLTVV.

This chain joins TRBV6-6 and TRBJ1-2, with TRBD1 matching 7 bases. CDR1 and CDR2 from the germline V gene are MNHNY and SVGAGI (reference sequence). The CDR3 is 14 amino acids. V lost 0 bases and J lost 7; bases outside the gene matches: 5. CDR3 coding DNA: TGTGCCAGCAGTTACTCGGCAGGGGGAACTGGCTACACCTTC. It translates to CASSYSAGGTGYTF.